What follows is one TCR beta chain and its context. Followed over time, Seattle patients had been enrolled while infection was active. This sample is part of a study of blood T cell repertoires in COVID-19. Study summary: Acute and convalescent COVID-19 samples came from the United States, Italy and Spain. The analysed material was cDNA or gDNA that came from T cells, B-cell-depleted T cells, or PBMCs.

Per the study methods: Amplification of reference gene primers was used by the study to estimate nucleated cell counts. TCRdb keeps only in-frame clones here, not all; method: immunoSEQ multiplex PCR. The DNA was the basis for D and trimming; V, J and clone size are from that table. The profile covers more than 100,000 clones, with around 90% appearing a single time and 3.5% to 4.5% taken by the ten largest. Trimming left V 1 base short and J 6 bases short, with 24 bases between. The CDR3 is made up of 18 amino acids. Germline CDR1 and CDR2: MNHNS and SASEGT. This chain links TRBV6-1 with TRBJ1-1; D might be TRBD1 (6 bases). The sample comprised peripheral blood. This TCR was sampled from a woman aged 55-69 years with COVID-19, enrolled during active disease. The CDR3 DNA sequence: TGTGCCAGCAGTGAAGGGGGGCCCGCGCGTCTCCGGCAATCTGAAGCTTTCTTT. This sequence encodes CASSEGGPARLRQSEAFF.